This T cell receptor (beta chain) was identified during a study of cytomegalovirus exposure and HLA in healthy donors. Regarding the study as a whole: Donor immune exposure was known only as CMV serostatus.

Germline V lookup: CDR1 SGHAT, CDR2 FQNNGV. The CDR3 length is 11 residues. V shed 5 bases and J 8 bases; nucleotides not matched to a gene: 2. Notes on this clone: Its antigen is not identified.

A multiplex PCR was run with 60 Vbeta primers and 13 Jbeta primers. Produced via immunoSEQ multiplex PCR; TCRdb's table is partial and in-frame only. The data contain about 120,000 clones, over 60% of them singletons. This chain connects TRBV11-2 to TRBJ1-2; 7 positions agree with TRBD1. The sample taken for sequencing was PBMCs. This sequence was found in a woman in her forties in good health and CMV-seropositive. The CDR3 sequence: CASSGRGGYTF. CDR3 bases: TGTGCCAGCAGCGGCAGGGGGGGCTACACCTTC. Combining the CDR3 with reference TRBV11-2 and TRBJ1-2 gives the whole variable domain EAGVAQSPRYKIIEKRQSVAFWCNPISGHATLYWYQQILGQGPKLLIQFQNNGVVDDSQLPKDRFSAERLKGVDSTLKIQPAKLEDSAVYLCASSGRGGYTFGSGTRLTVV.